A selection of T cell receptor beta chains follows, all from one sample in a study of OX40 agonist ivuxolimab in advanced cancers. The data were produced by immunoSEQ multiplex PCR, yet TCRdb's version contains in-frame clones alone and is incomplete. The sample records 95,000 to 100,000 clones, roughly 91% being singletons. The material sequenced was CD4+ or CD8+ T cells sorted from blood, taken in a trial of the OX40 agonist ivuxolimab. All receptors come from an adult with an advanced solid tumor such as melanoma, head and neck, liver or kidney cancer. CDR3s include the opening cysteine and the closing phenylalanine or tryptophan. The order of the fields is J gene, clone size, D gene, V gene, CDR3 DNA, CDR3 protein. A D gene is named only where the DNA matches it firmly. Only some rows state a clone size, as once, few, many or a class for expanded clones.

TRBJ1-4 NA TRBD1 TRBV5-4 TGTGCCAGCAAACCAGGGGGGTTCGCTAATGAAAAACTGTTTTTT CASKPGGFANEKLFF
TRBJ2-1 NA TRBD1 TRBV5-4 TGTGCCAGCAGCCACTTAGGACAGGGGGACTACAATGAGCAGTTCTTC CASSHLGQGDYNEQFF
TRBJ1-3 NA NA TRBV7-9 TGTGCCAGCAGCTTTTACACGGGCATCTCTGGAAACACCATATATTTT CASSFYTGISGNTIYF
TRBJ2-1 NA NA TRBV2 TGTGCCAGCATCTCCCCCGGGAGTGCCTACAATGAGCAGTTCTTC CASISPGSAYNEQFF
TRBJ2-2 NA TRBD2 TRBV19 TGTGCCAGTAGTCAGCTGTCCTTGACTAGCGGGAGAAGTACCGGGGAGCTGTTTTTT CASSQLSLTSGRSTGELFF
TRBJ1-4 once NA TRBV7-2 TGTGCCAGCAGCTTAGTTTATAATGAAAAACTGTTTTTT CASSLVYNEKLFF
TRBJ2-2 NA TRBD2 TRBV28 TGTGCCAGCAGTTCCCCGGGACTAGTAGCCGGGGAGCTGTTTTTT CASSSPGLVAGELFF
TRBJ2-1 NA TRBD2 TRBV6-6 TGTGCCAGCCACGGACTAGCTTCTGACAATGAGCAGTTCTTC CASHGLASDNEQFF
TRBJ2-3 NA TRBD2 TRBV14 TGTGCCAGCAGCCTAAAAGGGCTAGCGGGAGTAGATACGCAGTATTTT CASSLKGLAGVDTQYF
TRBJ1-3 NA TRBD1 TRBV18 TGTGCCAGCTCACCAAACAGGGGACGAAACACCATATATTTT CASSPNRGRNTIYF
TRBJ2-2 NA NA TRBV7-2 TGTGCCAGCAGCTTAGAAACAACCACCGGGGAGCTGTTTTTT CASSLETTTGELFF
TRBJ2-2 NA NA TRBV29-1 TGCAGCGTTGAGAGGGGACAAAACACCGGGGAGCTGTTTTTT CSVERGQNTGELFF
TRBJ2-1 NA TRBD1 TRBV5-4 TGTGCCAGCAGCACAAGACAGGGGGCCCTTAATGAGCAGTTCTTC CASSTRQGALNEQFF
TRBJ2-1 NA NA TRBV6-1 TGTGCCAGCGCGGGACAGACTTACAATGAGCAGTTCTTC CASAGQTYNEQFF
TRBJ2-7 once TRBD1 TRBV5-1 TGCGCCAGCAGCCAACCGGGACAGGGCTACGAGCAGTACTTC CASSQPGQGYEQYF
TRBJ1-1 NA NA TRBV2 TGTGCCAACAGTGGGGAAATGAACACTGAAGCTTTCTTT CANSGEMNTEAFF
TRBJ2-4 NA TRBD2 TRBV6-4 TGTGCCAGCAGTGATCAACTAGCGGGAGCTAAAAACATTCAGTACTTC CASSDQLAGAKNIQYF
TRBJ1-1 NA NA TRBV19 TGTGCCAGTAGTATCGAATTAGGTTGGGGGGGCCGAGGCACTGAAGCTTTCTTT CASSIELGWGGRGTEAFF
TRBJ2-5 NA TRBD1 TRBV11-3 TGTGCCAGCAGCCCTAGAACAGGGGGCGGCGGGGAGACCCAGTACTTC CASSPRTGGGGETQYF
TRBJ1-6 NA NA TRBV30 TGTGCCTGGAGAAACGGGGGTAGGTCACCCCTCCACTTT CAWRNGGRSPLHF
TRBJ2-3 NA NA TRBV11-3 TGTGCCAGCAGCTTATCGGCCCGGGTCGGTGTACACACAGATACGCAGTATTTT CASSLSARVGVHTDTQYF
TRBJ1-5 NA NA TRBV21-1 TGTGCCAGCAGCAAGGGACAGACCTATAGCAATCAGCCCCAGCATTTT CASSKGQTYSNQPQHF
TRBJ2-4 NA NA TRBV11-2 TGTGCCAGCAGCTTAGAAGGGGAACCCTATAGCATTCAGTACTTC CASSLEGEPYSIQYF
TRBJ2-5 NA NA TRBV13 TGTGCCAGCAGCTTAGCCCTACAGGGAGCACAGGATTTGGAAGAGACCCAGTACTTC CASSLALQGAQDLEETQYF
TRBJ2-1 NA NA TRBV9 TGTGTCAGCAGCGTAGCTTCCGGGAGCTCCTACAATGAGCAGTTCTTC CVSSVASGSSYNEQFF
TRBJ2-3 few TRBD2 TRBV7-3 TGTGCCAGCAGCTTATGGGCGGGAGCCTTTGGGGGCACAGATACGCAGTATTTT CASSLWAGAFGGTDTQYF
TRBJ2-1 NA TRBD2 TRBV5-4 TGTGCCAGCAGCTCCGGACTAGCGGGAGCCTACAATGAGCAGTTCTTC CASSSGLAGAYNEQFF
TRBJ2-3 NA NA TRBV4-3 TGCGCCAGCAGCCAAGACAGGCTGCTTACAGATACGCAGTATTTT CASSQDRLLTDTQYF
TRBJ2-7 NA NA TRBV19 TGTGCCAGTAGGGCAAGGAGGGATGTTTTGGGGGAGCAGTACTTC CASRARRDVLGEQYF
TRBJ2-1 NA TRBD2 TRBV5-1 TGCGCCAGCAGCTTGGATCTAGCGGGAGCGCACTCGTTCTTC CASSLDLAGAHSFF
TRBJ2-3 NA NA TRBV7-2 TGTGCCAGCAGCCCCGGAGAAGTAACAGATACGCAGTATTTT CASSPGEVTDTQYF
TRBJ2-7 NA NA TRBV6-5 TGTGCCAGCAGTTACGACGACGAGCAGTACTTC CASSYDDEQYF
TRBJ2-3 NA NA TRBV6-1 TGTGCCAGCAGTGAAACAGGGACAGATACGCAGTATTTT CASSETGTDTQYF
TRBJ2-5 NA NA TRBV2 TGTGCCAGCAGTGACGGGCGGGCTAGTACTAGGGTAGGGGAGACCCAGTACTTC CASSDGRASTRVGETQYF
TRBJ1-1 NA NA TRBV7-3 TGTGCCAGCAGCTTAGAGGGTGGCACTGAAGCTTTCTTT CASSLEGGTEAFF
TRBJ2-2 NA TRBD1 TRBV6-1 TGTGCCAGCAGGGCCGGGACAGGGACGACCGGGGAGCTGTTTTTT CASRAGTGTTGELFF
TRBJ2-7 NA NA TRBV30 TGTGCCTGGAGTAAAAGCGTTCAGGGCGAGCAGTACTTC CAWSKSVQGEQYF